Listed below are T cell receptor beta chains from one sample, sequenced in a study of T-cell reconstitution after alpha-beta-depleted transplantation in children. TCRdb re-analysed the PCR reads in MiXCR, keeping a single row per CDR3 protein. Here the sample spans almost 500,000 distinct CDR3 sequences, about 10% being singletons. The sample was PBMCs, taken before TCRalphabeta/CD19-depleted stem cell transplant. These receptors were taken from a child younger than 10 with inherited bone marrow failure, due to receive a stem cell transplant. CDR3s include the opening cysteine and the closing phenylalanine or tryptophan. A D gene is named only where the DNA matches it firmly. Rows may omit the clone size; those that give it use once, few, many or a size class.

TGTGCCAGCAGCGTAGGGACCCCTTCCTACAATGAGCAGTTCTTC,CASSVGTPSYNEQFF,15,NA,TRBV9,TRBJ2-1,NA
TGTGCCACCAGTTATGGAGGGGGAGGATATATCGGGGAGCTGTTTTTT,CATSYGGGGYIGELFF,16,many,TRBV15,TRBJ2-2,NA
TGTGCCAGCAGCCTCAACCCGGGAACCTACCAAGAGACCCAGTACTTC,CASSLNPGTYQETQYF,16,few,TRBV3-1,TRBJ2-5,NA
TGCAGTGGGGTAGCGGGAGCTTCCTACGAGCAGTACTTC,CSGVAGASYEQYF,13,many,TRBV20-1,TRBJ2-7,TRBD2
TGTGCCAGCAAAAAGGGCGAGATGCTGAACACTGAAGCTTTCTTT,CASKKGEMLNTEAFF,15,many,TRBV7-9,TRBJ1-1,NA
TGCAGTGCTAGAGCAGAGCCCTTTTACAATGAGCAGTTCTTC,CSARAEPFYNEQFF,14,many,TRBV20-1,TRBJ2-1,NA
TGTGCCAGCAGCTTATCCCCGCCCGCGGCAGTCGGGCTCTACGAGCAGTACTTC,CASSLSPPAAVGLYEQYF,18,many,TRBV11-1,TRBJ2-7,NA
TGCAGTGCTAGACAGAACAACGAGCAGTACTTC,CSARQNNEQYF,11,NA,TRBV20-1,TRBJ2-7,NA
TGTGCCTGGAGTCTAACACCAAAGGACAGACAGACCACAGATACGCAGTATTTT,CAWSLTPKDRQTTDTQYF,18,NA,TRBV30,TRBJ2-3,NA
TGTGCCAGCTCACCGCGGGTAGCGGGAGGTAGGACAGATACGCAGTATTTT,CASSPRVAGGRTDTQYF,17,NA,TRBV18,TRBJ2-3,TRBD2
TGCAGTGCTAGGGCTTGGGGCTCAAACATTCAGTACTTC,CSARAWGSNIQYF,13,once,TRBV20-1,TRBJ2-4,NA
TGCGCCAGCAGCTTGGGAGAGCCCTACTCCTACGAGCAGTACTTC,CASSLGEPYSYEQYF,15,many,TRBV5-1,TRBJ2-7,NA
TGCGCCAGCAGCTTGGCTCTACGAGCAGATACGCAGTATTTT,CASSLALRADTQYF,14,many,TRBV5-1,TRBJ2-3,NA
TGCAGTGCTTTACAGGGTGAGACCCAGTACTTC,CSALQGETQYF,11,many,TRBV20-1,TRBJ2-5,NA
TGTGCCAGCAGCGTAGGTTCTACGGGAGTAAATGAGCAGTTCTTC,CASSVGSTGVNEQFF,15,few,TRBV9,TRBJ2-1,NA
TGTGCCAGCAGTTATCCCAGGGGTGGGAGCATTCAGTACTTC,CASSYPRGGSIQYF,14,NA,TRBV7-2,TRBJ2-4,NA
TGTGCCACCAGTGATTTGTGGGGGTCGCCCCAGCATTTT,CATSDLWGSPQHF,13,few,TRBV24-1,TRBJ1-5,NA
TGTGCCAGCAGTTCGAGTACAGGGGGGTATGCCTACGAGCAGTACTTC,CASSSSTGGYAYEQYF,16,few,TRBV27,TRBJ2-7,TRBD1
TGCGCCAGCAGCCAGGGCCTTGGGGGGCAGCTGTTTTTT,CASSQGLGGQLFF,13,many,TRBV4-3,TRBJ2-2,NA
TGTGCCAGCAGATTTGGCGGGGGAAACGAGCAGTACTTC,CASRFGGGNEQYF,13,few,TRBV5-4,TRBJ2-7,TRBD2
TGCGCCAGCAGCTTGAGAGGGTGGAACACTGAAGCTTTCTTT,CASSLRGWNTEAFF,14,many,TRBV5-1,TRBJ1-1,NA
TGTGCCAGTAGTATAGATGGGACTTTAAGCTCCTACAATGAGCAGTTCTTC,CASSIDGTLSSYNEQFF,17,NA,TRBV19,TRBJ2-1,NA
TGTGCCAGCAGTTTTTCCTCTGAGATGGGGGAGCAGTACTTC,CASSFSSEMGEQYF,14,few,TRBV12-3/TRBV12-4,TRBJ2-7,NA
TGTGCCAGCAGTTTTATGTCGGGAGGGCCCGAGCAGTACTTC,CASSFMSGGPEQYF,14,many,TRBV12-3/TRBV12-4,TRBJ2-7,TRBD2
TGTGCCAGCGGACGCGTGCTGGATACGCAGTATTTT,CASGRVLDTQYF,12,many,TRBV27,TRBJ2-3,NA
TGTGCCAGCAGATCTGGGACTAGCGGGGTTCAGCAGTACTTC,CASRSGTSGVQQYF,14,many,TRBV12-3/TRBV12-4,TRBJ2-7,TRBD2
NA,CASSSSGLRETQYF,14,few,TRBV12-3/TRBV12-4,TRBJ2-5,NA
TGTGCCAGCAGTTTCCCTCTTGACGGGAGCCCCCCAGATACGCAGTATTTT,CASSFPLDGSPPDTQYF,17,many,TRBV12-3/TRBV12-4,TRBJ2-3,NA
TGTGCCAGCAGTACTCGACAGGGACCTTATAATTCACCCCTCCACTTT,CASSTRQGPYNSPLHF,16,many,TRBV6-2/TRBV6-3,TRBJ1-6,TRBD1
TGTGCCTGGAGCGACGGGACAGGGATGGCCGGGGAGCTGTTTTTT,CAWSDGTGMAGELFF,15,once,TRBV30,TRBJ2-2,TRBD1
TGTGCCAGCAGTTTAATGACAGACGGTCCCCAACAGCATTTT,CASSLMTDGPQQHF,14,NA,TRBV12-3/TRBV12-4,TRBJ1-5,NA
TGCAGCGTTGAAGCTCCACAGACCTACGAGCAGTACTTC,CSVEAPQTYEQYF,13,many,TRBV29-1,TRBJ2-7,NA
TGCAGTGCTAGTGGGGTCCTAGCGGAACCCTACGAGCAGTACTTC,CSASGVLAEPYEQYF,15,many,TRBV20-1,TRBJ2-7,TRBD2
TGTGCCAGCAGCCGAGGACCCCAAGAGACCCAGTACTTC,CASSRGPQETQYF,13,many,TRBV12-3/TRBV12-4,TRBJ2-5,NA
TGTGCCAGCAGCCAACCGAACCCAGATACGCAGTATTTT,CASSQPNPDTQYF,13,many,TRBV4-2,TRBJ2-3,NA
TGTGCCATCAGTGAGTCCGTGGGGTTGAGCTCTGGGGCCAACGTCCTGACTTTC,CAISESVGLSSGANVLTF,18,many,TRBV10-3,TRBJ2-6,NA
TGTGCCAGCAGCGTAGCGGCGGGAGGGACTCCCTACGAGCAGTACTTC,CASSVAAGGTPYEQYF,16,many,TRBV9,TRBJ2-7,TRBD2
TGCGCCAGCAGCTCCACCCCCGGGACTGCTGGGGGGCTGTTTTTT,CASSSTPGTAGGLFF,15,many,TRBV5-1,TRBJ2-2,NA
TGTGCCAGCAGCTTCGACCGGGACAGGGTAATAGATACGCAGTATTTT,CASSFDRDRVIDTQYF,16,many,TRBV5-5,TRBJ2-3,TRBD1
TGTGCCAGCAGTTTTGGAGGGGGCAACTATGGCTACACCTTC,CASSFGGGNYGYTF,14,many,TRBV27,TRBJ1-2,TRBD1